What follows are 10 T cell receptor beta chains derived from one specimen sequenced in a study of cytomegalovirus exposure and HLA in healthy donors. The method was immunoSEQ multiplex PCR; TCRdb's version includes in-frame clones alone and lacks a portion of them. The repertoire has about 56,000 clones, roughly nine tenths of them found once; the top ten carry roughly 1.1%. Input material: PBMCs. The receptor source for this set is a man aged 18 to 29 in good health and CMV-seronegative.

The chain uses TRBV14 and TRBJ2-1, with 13 bases identical to TRBD2. CDR1 and CDR2 from the germline V gene are SGHDN and FVKESK. The ends lost 8 bases at V and 9 bases at J; junction bases unmatched: 16. This CDR3 is built from 17 residues. CDR3 in amino acids: CASLGEPGLAGSGEQFF. CDR3 nucleotides: TGTGCCAGCCTCGGAGAACCGGGACTAGCGGGATCCGGTGAGCAGTTCTTC.

The chain recombines TRBV5-1 with TRBJ2-7; 7 bases are a match to TRBD1. Germline-derived CDR1 and CDR2 are SGHRS and YFSETQ. The CDR3 consists of 14 residues. The V segment lost 0 bases and the J segment 2 bases; nucleotides outside the gene matches: 2. The DNA for the CDR3 is TGCGCCAGCAGCTTGGGGGACAGCACCTACGAGCAGTACTTC. Residues: CASSLGDSTYEQYF.

V is TRBV11-1 and J is TRBJ2-3; the D gene is possibly TRBD1 (6 bases). There are 13 residues in the CDR3. Germline CDR1 reads SGHAT; CDR2 reads FQDESV (reference sequence). The V end lost 5 bases, the J end lost 6 bases, and 12 bases lay between the germline ends. The CDR3 DNA is TGTGCCAGCAGCCCAACAGGGCCCGATACGCAGTATTTT. The encoded protein is CASSPTGPDTQYF.

The V and J genes are TRBV5-4 and TRBJ2-7; weak D call: TRBD2 (6 bases). Per germline, CDR1 SGHNT and CDR2 YYREEE (reference sequence). V lost 3 bases and J lost 2, with 21 bases in between. The CDR3 has 17 residues. The chain's CDR3 is CASSSYTEGGRPYEQYF. The CDR3 nucleotides read TGTGCCAGCAGCTCGTACACGGAGGGCGGGCGACCCTACGAGCAGTACTTC.

J is TRBJ2-7 and V is TRBV2, with no clear D. Germline V gene lookup returns CDR1 SNHLY and CDR2 FYNNEI. Trimming left V 2 bases short and J 3 bases short, with 14 bases between. The CDR3 totals 15 residues. The CDR3 DNA is TGTGCCAGCAGTGAAAAGGCGACATGGGTCTACGAGCAGTACTTC. Encoded protein: CASSEKATWVYEQYF.

This clone was seen only once. This rearrangement joins TRBV19 to TRBJ2-6; TRBD1 aligns across 7 bases. Germline CDR1 and CDR2: LNHDA and SQIVND (reference sequence). The CDR3 is 14 amino acids. V trimming: 10 bases; J trimming: 0 bases; junction bases outside the gene matches: 3. CDR3 DNA: TGTGCCACCGGGACAGCCTCTGGGGCCAACGTCCTGACTTTC. As protein: CATGTASGANVLTF.

Only one count was recorded for this clone. The chain combines TRBV18 with TRBJ2-7; TRBD2 matches at 11 bases. J gave up 0 bases and V 0 bases, and 1 base lay outside the gene matches. The germline V gene has CDR1 KGHSH and CDR2 LQKENI. CDR3 length: 16 residues. CDR3 in DNA: TGTGCCAGCTCACCACCCCTAGCGGGGGGCTCCTACGAGCAGTACTTC. Amino acids: CASSPPLAGGSYEQYF.

This sequence joins TRBV28 and TRBJ2-7, with TRBD2 identical over 9 bases. Unmatched junction bases numbered 4, after V lost 2 bases and J lost 5 bases. The CDR3 totals 14 residues. Germline loops: CDR1 MDHEN, CDR2 SYDVKM. In DNA form, the CDR3 reads TGTGCCAGCAGTTTAAGCGGGAGGAGCGACGAGCAGTACTTC. This encodes CASSLSGRSDEQYF.

The rearrangement joins TRBV4-2 to TRBJ2-1; TRBD2 aligns across 8 bases. The J segment lost 6 bases and the V segment lost 0 bases, leaving 7 bases of the junction unmatched. The CDR3 runs 16 residues. Germline loops: CDR1 LGHNA, CDR2 YNFKEQ. The CDR3 protein is CASSQDDGRASNEQFF. The CDR3 bases are TGTGCCAGCAGCCAAGACGACGGGAGGGCGAGCAATGAGCAGTTCTTC.

This chain connects TRBV9 to TRBJ2-5; no clear D. The ends were cut back, 0 bases at V and 0 bases at J, with 6 bases in the middle. The CDR3 runs 14 residues. Germline assignment: CDR1 SGDLS and CDR2 YYNGEE. Written as DNA, the CDR3 is TGTGCCAGCAGCGTAGACGGGTACCAAGAGACCCAGTACTTC. The encoded protein is CASSVDGYQETQYF.